The 18 T cell receptor beta chains presented below share a single source sample, sequenced in a study of sequential checkpoint blockade in melanoma (dated by TCRdb to the late 2010s). The sample's treatment or condition, from its label and the paper: randomized to nivolumab then ipilimumab (arm A) or the reverse (arm B). Libraries were constructed by the immunoSEQ multiplex PCR assay. Drawn from immuneACCESS, this table holds only the in-frame rearrangements with V and J called that TCRdb kept. Clones are partly lost; checked studies trace under half to an unresolved V gene and leave the rest unexplained. This sample holds about 40,000 clones; about nine tenths were observed only once. The top ten constitute around 10% of the sample. The input for sequencing was CD8+ T cells sorted from blood (inferred from file names), taken from a patient given nivolumab and ipilimumab in sequence. The source is a human donor with melanoma.

This clone was seen a few times. The chain couples TRBV28 to TRBJ2-7; D is perhaps TRBD2 (6 bases). This CDR3 region has 14 residues. Trimming stripped 4 bases from V and 3 bases from J, with 13 bases between. Germline CDR1 MDHEN, CDR2 SYDVKM. This CDR3 reads CASSSRLASYEQYF. The CDR3 DNA reads as TGTGCCAGCAGTTCACGGCTAGCGAGCTACGAGCAGTACTTC.

The V call is TRBV6-5, the J call TRBJ1-5; a weak D match, TRBD1 (5 bases). The germline gives CDR1 MNHEY, CDR2 SVGAGI. V lost 4 bases and J 6 bases, leaving 10 bases between the germline ends. The CDR3 consists of 13 residues. CDR3 sequence reads: CASSWGGGQPQHF. Here the CDR3 DNA reads TGTGCCAGCAGTTGGGGGGGAGGTCAGCCCCAGCATTTT.

This clone turned up a few times. This chain links TRBV6-6 with TRBJ2-1, with D maybe TRBD2 (5 bases). Germline-derived CDR1 and CDR2 are MNHNY and SVGAGI (reference sequence). The CDR3 loop spans 12 amino acids. V dropped 2 bases and J dropped 9 bases, with 8 bases sitting between them. CDR3 sequence (DNA): TGTGCCAGCAGTTACGCGGGCGGTGAGCAGTTCTTC. Residues: CASSYAGGEQFF.

The chain has TRBV5-1 and TRBJ2-7, with 9 bases that match TRBD2. CDR3 size: 17 residues. Germline CDR1 is SGHRS and CDR2 is YFSETQ. The J segment lost 3 bases and the V segment lost 3 bases, leaving 13 bases of the junction unmatched. CDR3 sequence (DNA): TGCGCCAGCAGCTCCCCTAGCGGGACCTTGGACCTCTACGAGCAGTACGTC. It codes for CASSSPSGTLDLYEQYV.

In DNA, the CDR3 is TGTGCCAGCAGTTTGTACAGGGCGCCCAATCAGCCCCAGCATTTT. Its translation is CASSLYRAPNQPQHF. This chain uses TRBV27 with TRBJ1-5; maybe TRBD1 (6 bases). Per germline, CDR1 MNHEY and CDR2 SMNVEV (reference sequence). Trimming removed 3 bases at V and 3 bases at J, with 12 bases between. The length of the CDR3 is 15 residues.

This clone occurred a few times. This chain links TRBV27 with TRBJ2-3; 7 bases agree with TRBD2. CDR1 and CDR2 from the germline V gene are MNHEY and SMNVEV (reference sequence). The CDR3 contains 16 residues. J was trimmed by 0 bases and V by 2 bases; bases with no gene match: 5. The CDR3 sequence: CASSLVAGSSTDTQYF. As DNA, the CDR3 is TGTGCCAGCAGTTTAGTAGCGGGCTCTAGCACAGATACGCAGTATTTT.

The CDR3 protein is CASSLSMGGNQPQHF. DNA of the CDR3: TGTGCCAGCAGTTTATCGATGGGGGGTAATCAGCCCCAGCATTTT. The chain recombines TRBV27 with TRBJ1-5; the D gene is possibly TRBD1 (5 bases). Trimming took off 0 bases at V and 4 bases at J, with 10 bases between the two ends. This CDR3 region has 15 residues. Germline loops: CDR1 MNHEY, CDR2 SMNVEV (reference sequence).

The genes are TRBV10-1 and TRBJ2-1; 13 nucleotides match TRBD2. CDR1 WNHNN and CDR2 SYGVQD come from the germline V gene (reference sequence). The CDR3 runs to 15 residues. With 6 bases clipped from V and 7 bases from J, the junction kept 6 bases outside the gene matches. The DNA for the CDR3 is TGCGCCAGCAGCAGACTAGCGGGAGGTTGGAATGAGCAGTTCTTC. This sequence encodes CASSRLAGGWNEQFF.

This clone was observed a few times. The V gene is TRBV10-3, the J gene TRBJ2-7, with D tentatively TRBD1 (5 bases). Trimming left V 2 bases short and J 5 bases short, with 10 bases between. CDR1 is ENHRY, CDR2 SYGVKD, per germline. There are 13 residues in the CDR3. CDR3 bases: TGTGCCATCAGTGAGGACAGAGCCGACGAGCAGTACTTC. The encoded protein is CAISEDRADEQYF.

This chain joins TRBV2 and TRBJ2-7; 9 nucleotides match TRBD1. V lost 6 bases, J lost 4 bases, and 10 bases stayed unmatched. CDR3 length equals 15 residues. CDR1 SNHLY and CDR2 FYNNEI come from the germline V gene. CDR3 sequence: CASRGGTGLGYEQYF. CDR3 coding DNA: TGTGCCAGCAGGGGAGGGACAGGGCTAGGGTACGAGCAGTACTTC.

This clone showed up just once. The rearrangement joins TRBV28 to TRBJ1-5, with no clear D. Germline V gives CDR1 MDHEN, CDR2 SYDVKM. The CDR3 contains 14 residues. V was shortened by 5 bases and J by 2 bases, with 10 bases between the two germline ends. The CDR3 region has the DNA TGTGCCAGCAGTGCGGAGAGGGGCAATCAGCCCCAGCATTTT. Protein product: CASSAERGNQPQHF.

V is TRBV28 and J is TRBJ2-1; D is unclear. Germline V gives CDR1 MDHEN, CDR2 SYDVKM. V lost 10 bases and J 8 bases, leaving 12 bases between the germline ends. The CDR3 consists of 11 residues. CDR3 nucleotide sequence: TGTGCCACCCTCTTCGGGTATGAGCAGTTCTTC. Its protein is CATLFGYEQFF.

V usage is TRBV4-1 and J usage is TRBJ2-4; perhaps TRBD2 as D (5 bases). The V gene's germline CDR1 is MGHRA and CDR2 YSYEKL. The V and J ends lost 0 bases and 0 bases respectively, with 12 bases between them. The CDR3 runs 17 residues. The CDR3 spells CASSQEAAGLAKNIQYF. The CDR3, as DNA: TGCGCCAGCAGCCAAGAGGCCGCTGGACTAGCCAAAAACATTCAGTACTTC.

This clone was seen a single time. This chain uses TRBV10-1 with TRBJ2-1; perhaps TRBD2 as D (6 bases). Germline V gene data show CDR1 as WNHNN and CDR2 as SYGVQD (reference sequence). Trimming left V 5 bases short and J 7 bases short, with 9 bases between. This CDR3 has 12 amino acids. This CDR3 is CASSLGGNEQFF. In nucleotides, the CDR3 is TGCGCCAGCAGTTTGGGGGGTAATGAGCAGTTCTTC.

J is TRBJ2-2 and V is TRBV7-3; D gene uncertain. This CDR3 is 13 amino acids long. Germline lookup yields CDR1 SGHTA and CDR2 FQGTGA. V lost 2 bases and J lost 7, with 8 bases in between. The CDR3 DNA follows: TGTGCCAGCAGCTTAGTCCTGTTCGGGGAGCTGTTTTTT. The encoded protein is CASSLVLFGELFF.

The CDR3 region has the DNA TGTGCCAGCAGCTTAGGACTGACTACCCACCAGTACGTC. This encodes CASSLGLTTHQYV. The chain is built from TRBV7-9 and TRBJ2-7; D perhaps matches TRBD2 (5 bases). The CDR3 is made up of 13 amino acids. Germline V gene sequence: CDR1 SEHNR, CDR2 FQNEAQ (reference sequence). V dropped 1 base and J dropped 10 bases, with 14 bases sitting between them.

The rearrangement joins TRBV12-5 to TRBJ2-5; 9 bases map to TRBD1. The germline V gene has CDR1 LGHNT and CDR2 FRNRAP. The length of the CDR3 is 15 residues. V lost 7 bases to trimming and J lost 5 bases; unmatched junction nucleotides: 11. The CDR3 loop is CASAPPDRGWETQYF. CDR3 bases: TGTGCTAGTGCTCCACCGGACAGGGGTTGGGAGACCCAGTACTTC.

The chain has TRBV5-1 and TRBJ2-1, with 7 bases aligning to TRBD2. CDR1 is SGHRS, CDR2 YFSETQ, per germline. V was clipped by 2 bases and J by 3 bases; unmatched bases: 8. The length of the CDR3 is 16 residues. The CDR3 nucleotides are TGCGCCAGCAGCTTTTCGGGAGGACTTATCTACAATGAGCAGTTCTTC. This encodes CASSFSGGLIYNEQFF.